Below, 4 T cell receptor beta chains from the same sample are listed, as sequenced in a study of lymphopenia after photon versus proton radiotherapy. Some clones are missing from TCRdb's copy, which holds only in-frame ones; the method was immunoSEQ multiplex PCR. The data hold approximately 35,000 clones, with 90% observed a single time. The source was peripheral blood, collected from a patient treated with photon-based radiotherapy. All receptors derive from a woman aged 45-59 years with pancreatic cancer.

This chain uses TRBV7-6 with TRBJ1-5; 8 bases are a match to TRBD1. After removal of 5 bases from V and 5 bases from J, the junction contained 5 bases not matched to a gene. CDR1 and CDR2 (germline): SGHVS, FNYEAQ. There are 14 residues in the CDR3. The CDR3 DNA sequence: TGTGCCAGCAGCCGGAACAGGGGGGATCAGCCCCAGCATTTT. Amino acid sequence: CASSRNRGDQPQHF.

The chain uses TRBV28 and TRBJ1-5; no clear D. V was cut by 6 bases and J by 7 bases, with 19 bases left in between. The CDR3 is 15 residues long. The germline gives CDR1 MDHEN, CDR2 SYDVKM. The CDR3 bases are TGTGCCAGCAGGGGCCTAATGCTTGTAAACCAGCCCCAGCATTTT. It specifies CASRGLMLVNQPQHF.

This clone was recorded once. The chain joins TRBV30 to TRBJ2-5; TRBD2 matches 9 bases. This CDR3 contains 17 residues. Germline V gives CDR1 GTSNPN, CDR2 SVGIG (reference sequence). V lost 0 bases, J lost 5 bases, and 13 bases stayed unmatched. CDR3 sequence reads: CAWSVMAGGLVGETQYF. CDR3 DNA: TGTGCCTGGAGTGTCATGGCGGGAGGGCTAGTTGGGGAGACCCAGTACTTC.

The CDR3 protein is CASRMTGGQETQYF. The CDR3 nucleotides read TGTGCCAGCAGAATGACAGGGGGCCAGGAGACCCAGTACTTC. J is TRBJ2-5 and V is TRBV28; the match to TRBD1 covers 10 bases. The CDR3 has 14 amino acids. Germline CDR1 reads MDHEN; CDR2 reads SYDVKM. Unmatched junction bases numbered 6, after V lost 6 bases and J lost 5 bases.